A few counts support the clone carrying this T cell receptor (beta chain). Its antigen is unidentified. V lost 6 bases, J lost 1 base, and 12 bases lay in between. This CDR3 has 14 residues. These data originate in a study of response to subunit inactivated influenza vaccine. Broader study findings: Authors suggested few new T cells are recruited by each seasonal influenza vaccination.

TCRdb re-derived calls from the RT-PCR reads in MiXCR, one entry per CDR3 protein. This table holds 530,000 or so distinct CDR3 sequences, over 25% found once. The source material was CD4+ T cells sorted from PBMCs, sampled about 5 days after vaccination. V usage is TRBV12-3 or TRBV12-4 and J usage is TRBJ1-1, with a weak D call TRBD1 (6 bases). This sequence originates from a man in his forties or fifties who received an inactivated influenza vaccine. This chain's CDR3 is CASRRGATNTEAFF. In nucleotides, the CDR3 is TGTGCCAGCAGGAGGGGGGCTACGAACACTGAAGCTTTCTTT.